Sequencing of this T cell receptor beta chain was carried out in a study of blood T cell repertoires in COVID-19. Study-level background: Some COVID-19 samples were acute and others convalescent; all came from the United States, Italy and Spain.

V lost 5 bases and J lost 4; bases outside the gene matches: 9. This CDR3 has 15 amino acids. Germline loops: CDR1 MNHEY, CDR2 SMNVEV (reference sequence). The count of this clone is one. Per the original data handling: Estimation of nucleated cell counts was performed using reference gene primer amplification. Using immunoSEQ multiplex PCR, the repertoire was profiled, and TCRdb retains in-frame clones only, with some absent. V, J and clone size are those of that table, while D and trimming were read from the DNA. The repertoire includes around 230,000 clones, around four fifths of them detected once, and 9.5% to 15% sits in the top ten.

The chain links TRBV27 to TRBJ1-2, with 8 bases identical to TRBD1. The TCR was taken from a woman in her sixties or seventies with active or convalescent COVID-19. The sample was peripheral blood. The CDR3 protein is CASSPNPGTGYGYTF. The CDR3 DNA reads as TGTGCCAGCAGTCCCAACCCCGGGACAGGCTATGGCTACACCTTC.